The 2 T cell receptor beta chains given below trace back to one sample, sequenced in a study of blood T cell repertoires in COVID-19. Clones were sequenced by immunoSEQ multiplex PCR, and TCRdb holds only the in-frame ones, with some missing. The repertoire has under 250,000 clones, roughly 81% of them found once; the top ten carry approximately 8.1%. The sequenced sample consisted of peripheral blood. The receptors come from a woman in her 50s with active or convalescent COVID-19.

The gene calls are TRBV3-1 (or the pseudogene TRBV3-2) and TRBJ2-7, with 12 bases identical to TRBD2. After removal of 4 bases from V and 3 bases from J, the junction contained 4 bases not matched to a gene. Per germline, CDR1 LGHDT and CDR2 YNNKEL (reference sequence). There are 15 residues in the CDR3. CDR3 nucleotide sequence: TGTGCCAGCAGCCCCGGACTAGCGGGAAGCTACGAGCAGTACTTC. Protein sequence: CASSPGLAGSYEQYF.

This clone was observed once. The chain carries TRBV5-6 and TRBJ2-3; 8 bases line up with TRBD1. Trimming at V came to 9 bases and at J to 3 bases, leaving 9 bases not matched to a gene. The V gene's germline CDR1 is SGHDT and CDR2 YYEEEE. The CDR3 spans 14 residues. CDR3 bases: TGTGCCACCTATTGGACAGGGAGAACAGATACGCAGTATTTT. Translation: CATYWTGRTDTQYF.